Listed below are T cell receptor beta chains from one sample, sequenced in a study of graft-versus-host responses after intestinal transplantation. These receptors' antigens are unknown. Sequencing was performed with immunoSEQ multiplex PCR; in TCRdb, only in-frame clones are kept and a portion is missing. The data hold about 98,000 clones, with less than 90% observed a single time. The specimen comprised unstimulated CD8+ T cells sorted from spleen or lymph node cells, sampled before intestinal transplant. The receptors originated from a human donor who received an intestinal transplant. The CDR3 runs from the conserved cysteine through the conserved F or W. The D gene is left open where the match is weak. Clone size appears in some rows only: once, few, many, or a class for an expanded clone.

DNA	CDR3	V	J	size	D
TGTGCCAGCGCGCCGGTTCTGGGAGATACGCAGTATTTT	CASAPVLGDTQYF	TRBV7-7	TRBJ2-3	.	.
TGCGCCAGCAGCCAAGTTGGGGGGCCGGGTCAGCCCCAGCATTTT	CASSQVGGPGQPQHF	TRBV4-1	TRBJ1-5	few	.
TGCGCCAGCAGTGGCGAGACACATCGCAATGAGCAGTTCTTC	CASSGETHRNEQFF	TRBV10-1	TRBJ2-1	.	.
TGTGCCAGCAGCGAGACTAGATTCTCCTCTGGGGCCAACGTCCTGACTTTC	CASSETRFSSGANVLTF	TRBV11-2	TRBJ2-6	.	.
TGCAGCGTAACCGGGACAGGGAGACCCAGTGGTGGCTACACCTTC	CSVTGTGRPSGGYTF	TRBV29-1	TRBJ1-2	once	TRBD1
TGTGCCAGCAGTTACTCGAGGGGGGAGACCCAGTACTTC	CASSYSRGETQYF	TRBV6-5	TRBJ2-5	.	.
TGTGCCAGCAGTGACTCGACTAGCGGGAGCAATGAGCAGTTCTTC	CASSDSTSGSNEQFF	TRBV6-4	TRBJ2-1	few	TRBD2
TGTGCCAGCAGTTACTCCCTCTGGCATACGCAGTATTTT	CASSYSLWHTQYF	TRBV6-6	TRBJ2-3	.	.
TGTGCCACCAGCAGAGATTATTTGGGGATTCCCCTGGCCGATGGCTACACCTTC	CATSRDYLGIPLADGYTF	TRBV15	TRBJ1-2	.	.
TGCGCCAGCAGCTTGGCTCCCAGCTTCGCTTCCTACAATGAGCAGTTCTTC	CASSLAPSFASYNEQFF	TRBV5-1	TRBJ2-1	once	.
TGTGCCAGCAGCATAGGGGACAGGGGCCCCTACGAGCAGTACTTC	CASSIGDRGPYEQYF	TRBV27	TRBJ2-7	few	TRBD1
TGTGCCAGCAGTAGAGGAATTTGGCGGGGGGGTAACAATGAGCAGTTCTTC	CASSRGIWRGGNNEQFF	TRBV6-4	TRBJ2-1	.	TRBD2
TGCGCCAGCAGCCCGACTAGCGGGGCTTACGAGCAGTACTTC	CASSPTSGAYEQYF	TRBV5-1	TRBJ2-7	.	TRBD2
TGTGCCAGCAGCTTATGGGGATTGGTGACAGGGAACACCGGGGAGCTGTTTTTT	CASSLWGLVTGNTGELFF	TRBV11-2	TRBJ2-2	.	.
TGTGCCAGCAGTGGGACAGGGGGACCGGGTGGGTATGGCTACACCTTC	CASSGTGGPGGYGYTF	TRBV6-1	TRBJ1-2	.	TRBD1
TGTGCCAGCAGCGCTGTAGCGGGTGATTACAATGAGCAGTTCTTC	CASSAVAGDYNEQFF	TRBV7-9	TRBJ2-1	.	TRBD2
TGTGCCAGCAGCTTAGCGTCAGCGGGGGGGCCGGGAGATACGCAGTATTTT	CASSLASAGGPGDTQYF	TRBV7-6	TRBJ2-3	.	TRBD2
TGTGCCAGCACCCTGACAGGGGTCACTGAAGCTTTCTTT	CASTLTGVTEAFF	TRBV28	TRBJ1-1	.	TRBD1
TGTGCCAGTAGTATATTAGGGGATCGGGAGAACACTGAAGCTTTCTTT	CASSILGDRENTEAFF	TRBV19	TRBJ1-1	.	.
TGCGCCAGCAGCCCATTACGAATACTAGACAGGGGGCTGAGGGAGACCCAGTACTTC	CASSPLRILDRGLRETQYF	TRBV4-1	TRBJ2-5	once	TRBD1
TGTGCCAGCAGTTACGAGGCAGGCGATATTTACGAGCAGTACTTC	CASSYEAGDIYEQYF	TRBV6-5	TRBJ2-7	few	.
TGTGCCTGGAGGGGGAGGGGCTCCTACGAGCAGTACTTC	CAWRGRGSYEQYF	TRBV30	TRBJ2-7	.	TRBD2
TGTGCCAGCAGCTTGAGAGGGAAGGAGTACGAGCAGTACTTC	CASSLRGKEYEQYF	TRBV5-4	TRBJ2-7	once	.
TGTGCCAGCAGTTTTTGGCTACTAGGTGAGCAGTTCTTC	CASSFWLLGEQFF	TRBV27	TRBJ2-1	.	.
TGTGCCAGCAGCTTAGCGGGGGGTCGGGAGACCCAGTACTTC	CASSLAGGRETQYF	TRBV7-3	TRBJ2-5	.	TRBD2
TGTGCCAGCAGTCCAACTCCGGGGGTCCCAGCCAAAAACATTCAGTACTTC	CASSPTPGVPAKNIQYF	TRBV27	TRBJ2-4	.	.
TGTGCCAGCAGCTTTGGCAGCTCCTACGAGCAGTACTTC	CASSFGSSYEQYF	TRBV5-4	TRBJ2-7	.	.
TGTGCCAGCAGCTTAGAGAATCAGCCCCAGCATTTT	CASSLENQPQHF	TRBV7-9	TRBJ1-5	.	.
TGCGCCAGCAGCCGGACAGGTGGCGAAAAACTGTTTTTT	CASSRTGGEKLFF	TRBV4-1	TRBJ1-4	few	TRBD1
TGCGCCAGCAGCCAAGGAGCACTGATGGAGACCCAGTACTTC	CASSQGALMETQYF	TRBV4-1	TRBJ2-5	.	.
TGTGCCAGCAGCGTAGCGGGGGACCTCTCGAACGAGCAGTACTTC	CASSVAGDLSNEQYF	TRBV9	TRBJ2-7	.	.
TGTGCCAGCAGTCTAATGGGGGTATCTGGTCAGCCCCAGCATTTT	CASSLMGVSGQPQHF	TRBV6-5	TRBJ1-5	once	.
TGTGCCAGCAGCCAAGCCGGGGTACAGACGCACTCTGGGGCCAACGTCCTGACTTTC	CASSQAGVQTHSGANVLTF	TRBV4-2	TRBJ2-6	few	.
TGTGCCAGCAGCTTAGGGCCGGGTCAAGAGACCCAGTACTTC	CASSLGPGQETQYF	TRBV11-2	TRBJ2-5	.	.
TGTGCCAGCAGTTCCCTACTAGCGGGGGCACACTACGAGCAGTACTTC	CASSSLLAGAHYEQYF	TRBV28	TRBJ2-7	.	TRBD2